This TCR beta chain derives from a study of blood T cell repertoires in COVID-19. For the study at large: PBMCs, B-cell-depleted T cells, or T cells provided the cDNA or gDNA that made up the material.

Methods used by the authors: From reference gene primer amplification, estimates of nucleated cell counts were derived. Repertoires were generated with immunoSEQ multiplex PCR, while TCRdb's copy carries only in-frame clones and drops some. V, J and clone size are taken as reported in that table, and D and trimming were inferred from the DNA itself. The table lists about 100,000 clones, 75% to 85% of them singletons, with under 5.5% in the top ten. Per the germline V gene, CDR1 is SGHTS and CDR2 is YDEGEE. V shed 7 bases, J shed 5 bases, and the junction held 5 bases outside the gene matches. The CDR3 consists of 14 residues.

The chain uses TRBV5-8 and TRBJ1-5, with 11 bases matching TRBD1. The sequence was obtained from a man aged 55 to 70 with acute or convalescent COVID-19. Sequencing was done on a sample of peripheral blood. The CDR3 sequence: CASGGQGDYQPQHF. DNA of the CDR3: TGTGCCAGCGGGGGACAGGGGGACTATCAGCCCCAGCATTTT.